This TCR beta chain was sequenced in a study of tumor and adjacent non-tumor tissue in lung cancer. Study-level findings and limits: TCR diversity was significantly greater in tumor than normal lung tissue. Tumor repertoires had a smaller top 100 clone share than normal lung. Patients with more diverse tumor TCRs had worse survival.

The germline V gene has CDR1 SGHAT and CDR2 FQNNGV. The CDR3 loop spans 15 amino acids. As concerns this clonotype: The antigen is undetermined. Its ends do not fully match the called genes, so a read error is possible.

Three rounds of nested PCR, following a modified ARM-PCR protocol, produced the TCRbeta library. One entry per CDR3 protein results from TCRdb running MiXCR on the multiplex PCR reads. The sample holds 85,000 to 100,000 distinct CDR3 sequences, around 64% seen once. RNA was extracted from bulk tissue without any cell sorting. Newly diagnosed lung cancer patients had thoracic surgery in China, August–November 2014, without prior chemotherapy. The receptor was isolated from a man between 60 and 70 years old with non-small cell lung cancer. The rearrangement joins TRBV11-2 to TRBJ2-5; unclear D gene. The sample was lung tumor tissue. The CDR3, as DNA: TGTGCCAGCACCTTAGTCCCCCCAGGAAGAGAGACCCAGTATTTC. It codes for CASTLVPPGRETQYF. Variable domain in full (rest from reference TRBV11-2 and TRBJ2-5): EAGVAQSPRYKIIEKRQSVAFWCNPISGHATLYWYQQILGQGPKLLIQFQNNGVVDDSQLPKDRFSAERLKGVDSTLKIQPAKLEDSAVYLCASTLVPPGRETQYFGPGTRLLVL.